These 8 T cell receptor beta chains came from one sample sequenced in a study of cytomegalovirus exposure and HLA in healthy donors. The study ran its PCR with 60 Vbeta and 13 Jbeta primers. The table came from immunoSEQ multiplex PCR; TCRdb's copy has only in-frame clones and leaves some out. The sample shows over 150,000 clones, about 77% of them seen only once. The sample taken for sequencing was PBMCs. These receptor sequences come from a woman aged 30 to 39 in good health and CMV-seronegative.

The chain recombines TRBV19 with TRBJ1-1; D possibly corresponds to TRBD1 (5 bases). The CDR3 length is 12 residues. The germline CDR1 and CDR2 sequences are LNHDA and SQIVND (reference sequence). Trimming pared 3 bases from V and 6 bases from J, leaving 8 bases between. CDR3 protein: CASSIWGSEAFF. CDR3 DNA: TGTGCCAGTAGTATCTGGGGCTCTGAAGCTTTCTTT.

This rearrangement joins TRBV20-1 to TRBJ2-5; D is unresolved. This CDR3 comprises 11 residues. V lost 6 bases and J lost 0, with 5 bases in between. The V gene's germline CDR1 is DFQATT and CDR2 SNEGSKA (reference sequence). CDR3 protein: CSAIHQETQYF. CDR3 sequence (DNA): TGCAGTGCCATTCACCAAGAGACCCAGTACTTC.

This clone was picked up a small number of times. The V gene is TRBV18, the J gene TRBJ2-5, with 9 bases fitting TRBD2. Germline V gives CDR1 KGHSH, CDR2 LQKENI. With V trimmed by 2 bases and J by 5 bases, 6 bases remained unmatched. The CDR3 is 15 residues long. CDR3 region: CASSPGGGATETQYF. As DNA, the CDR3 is TGTGCCAGCTCACCAGGCGGGGGGGCCACGGAGACCCAGTACTTC.

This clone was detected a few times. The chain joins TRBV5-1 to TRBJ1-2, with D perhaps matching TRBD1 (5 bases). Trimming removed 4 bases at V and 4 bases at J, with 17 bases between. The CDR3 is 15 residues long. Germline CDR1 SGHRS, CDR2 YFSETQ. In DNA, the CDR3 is TGCGCCAGCAGCCTAACGGGGGGTCAGGGCTATGGCTACACCTTC. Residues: CASSLTGGQGYGYTF.

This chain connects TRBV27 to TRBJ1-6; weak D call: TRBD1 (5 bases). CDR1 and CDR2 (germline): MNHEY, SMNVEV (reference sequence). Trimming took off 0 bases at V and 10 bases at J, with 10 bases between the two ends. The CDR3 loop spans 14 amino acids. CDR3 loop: CASSLSGVRSPLHF. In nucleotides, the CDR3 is TGTGCCAGCAGTTTATCAGGGGTCCGGTCACCCCTCCACTTT.

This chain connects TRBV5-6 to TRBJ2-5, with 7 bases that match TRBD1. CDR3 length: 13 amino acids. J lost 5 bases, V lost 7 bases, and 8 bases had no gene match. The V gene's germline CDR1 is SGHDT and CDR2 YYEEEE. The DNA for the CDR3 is TGTGCCAGCTCGCGAGGGGGCGTCGAGACCCAGTACTTC. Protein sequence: CASSRGGVETQYF. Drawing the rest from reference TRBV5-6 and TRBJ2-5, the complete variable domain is DAGVTQSPTHLIKTRGQQVTLRCSPKSGHDTVSWYQQALGQGPQFIFQYYEEEERQRGNFPDRFSGHQFPNYSSELNVNALLLGDSALYLCASSRGGVETQYFGPGTRLLVL.

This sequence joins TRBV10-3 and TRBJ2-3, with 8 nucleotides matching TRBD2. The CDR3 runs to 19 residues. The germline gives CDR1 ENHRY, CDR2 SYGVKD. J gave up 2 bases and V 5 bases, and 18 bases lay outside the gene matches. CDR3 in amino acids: CAISSHSDLGGGITDTQYF. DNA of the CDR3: TGTGCCATCAGTTCCCATTCTGATCTTGGCGGGGGGATCACAGATACGCAGTATTTT.

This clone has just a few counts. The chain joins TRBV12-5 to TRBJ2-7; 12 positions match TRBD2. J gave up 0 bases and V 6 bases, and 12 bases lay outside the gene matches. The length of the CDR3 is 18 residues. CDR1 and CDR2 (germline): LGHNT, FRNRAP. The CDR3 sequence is CASGFSLLTSGSSYEQYF. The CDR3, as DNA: TGTGCTAGTGGCTTTTCCCTCCTGACTAGCGGGAGCTCCTACGAGCAGTACTTC.